Given below is one T cell receptor beta chain in context. The data were obtained in a study of glioma-infiltrating T cells after dendritic cell vaccination. The data were produced by immunoSEQ multiplex PCR, yet TCRdb's version contains in-frame clones alone and is incomplete. Of fewer than 85,000 clones listed, 80% to 85% are singletons. Germline V gene data show CDR1 as MNHEY and CDR2 as SVGAGI. The length of the CDR3 is 12 residues. The trim removed 7 bases at V and 7 bases at J, leaving 4 bases unmatched. PBMC sampling occurred before vaccination, two weeks after the third dose, and at progression.

This sequence joins TRBV6-5 and TRBJ2-7, with 10 bases aligning to TRBD1. This sequence originates from a human donor with glioblastoma. The sequencing here drew on blood, taken before dendritic cell vaccination. This chain's CDR3 is CASTTGGLEQYF. The CDR3 bases are TGTGCCAGCACGACAGGGGGCCTAGAGCAGTACTTC.